This entry concerns a single TCR beta chain. This clone was found once. The antigen it binds to is not known. Qualities for individual bases were not recorded, and no much larger clone is one base off. The time point label for this specimen denotes: roughly 27 days on oral tofacitinib. The sample's treatment or condition label is to be understood as: oral pan-JAK inhibitor, 5-10 mg twice daily. Lesional scalp punch biopsies and peripheral blood were obtained from alopecia areata patients. After PBMCs were isolated by density centrifugation and stained for CD3, CD4 and CD8, a FACSAria was used to sort CD4+ and CD8+ T cells. These data originate in a study of CD8+ T cells in alopecia areata (dated by TCRdb to the late 2010s). For context, the study as a whole: The treated patients, all with moderate-to-severe alopecia areata, were enrolled in an open-label pilot trial of oral tofacitinib given at 5 to 10 mg twice daily. Patients stayed on tofacitinib for 6 to 18 months and then had 6 months of follow-up off drug so that delayed response and recurrence could be assessed. The SALT score, which quantifies the percentage of affected scalp surface area, was used to measure disease severity in treated patients. To study T cell clonal expansion in alopecia areata, the researchers applied high-throughput TCRbeta sequencing to both the C3H/HeJ mouse model and human patients. On the human side, TCRbeta sequencing was run on scalp tissue and on sorted CD4+ and CD8+ peripheral blood T cells from healthy controls and from alopecia areata patients with either patchy or totalis/universalis disease. Biopsies were taken from tofacitinib-treated patients at baseline and at 4 and 24 weeks of treatment, and a later scalp biopsy was taken in several of the tofacitinib-treated patients. Scalp clonality was compared among normal scalp (n=4), patchy alopecia areata scalp (n=8), and alopecia totalis/universalis scalp (n=8). RNA was obtained with the PAXgene miRNA kit for fixed scalp, the miRNeasy kit for PBMCs, and the RNeasy kit for mouse skin. TCRbeta CDR3 regions were amplified by immunoSEQ multiplex PCR with 35 Vbeta forward and 13 Jbeta reverse primers. What the authors observed across the whole study: TCR sequences shared between patients were less clear than in mice, possibly partly because of HLA diversity in the patient population. During tofacitinib treatment, many expanded lesional clones stuck around in both scalp and blood, and this persistence may partly explain why relapse happens after treatment is stopped. Unlike mouse skin, which is dominated by gammadelta T cells, normal human skin has resident alphabeta T cells that are also sequenced, and this complicates analysis of the scalp TCR repertoire. Tofacitinib significantly lowered scalp clonality and the number of expanded CD8+ clones among the top 100 scalp clones. Because the treated cohort was small and had just a single nonresponder, larger studies are needed to establish links between baseline CD8+ expansion and response. Higher clonality and more expanded CD8+ clones were observed in lesional scalp than in normal scalp, particularly in alopecia totalis/universalis, a finding suggestive of antigenic drive.

As encoded in the germline V gene, CDR1 is MNHEY while CDR2 is SVGAGI. V and J are trimmed by 2 bases and 7 bases, and the gene matches miss 3 bases of the junction. The CDR3 numbers 15 residues from cysteine through phenylalanine. The entry retains the CDR3 DNA only, 45 bases that are in frame from base 1. The method was the immunoSEQ multiplex PCR assay. RNA was extracted from all samples and reverse transcribed into cDNA, which served as template for TCR sequencing. First-strand cDNA was synthesized with SuperScript III using a 2:1 mix of oligo-dT and random hexamers. A synthetic immune receptor repertoire was used to measure amplification bias, and any remaining bias was corrected computationally. Per the source publication's procedure: After raw reads were preprocessed to remove errors, the CDR3 was defined following IMGT conventions as running from the conserved cysteine to phenylalanine. To get clonality, Shannon entropy was normalized by log2 of the number of productive unique TCRs and the result was subtracted from 1. Whether each scalp clone was CD4 or CD8 was inferred by checking scalp TCRbeta sequences against the CD4 and CD8 repertoires from sorted blood. The immuneACCESS repertoire file appears here via TCRdb, limited to in-frame rearrangements. These files lack a portion of the clones; in checked studies, under half of the deficit traces to unresolved V genes, and the cause of the others is not known. The V and J calls and clone size are taken from that table; D and trimming were inferred from the DNA. The table for this sample lists about 140,000 clones; around 87% of them were counted only once. The ten largest make up about 13% of the sample.

The chain is encoded by TRBV6-5 joined to TRBJ2-2; 11 nucleotides in the junction match TRBD1. The source is a human donor with alopecia areata. The sample consisted of CD8+ T cells sorted from blood, taken at week 4, from a patient treated with tofacitinib. CDR3 region: CASSYGQGAYGELFF. Here is the DNA: TGTGCCAGCAGTTACGGACAGGGGGCTTACGGGGAGCTGTTTTTT.